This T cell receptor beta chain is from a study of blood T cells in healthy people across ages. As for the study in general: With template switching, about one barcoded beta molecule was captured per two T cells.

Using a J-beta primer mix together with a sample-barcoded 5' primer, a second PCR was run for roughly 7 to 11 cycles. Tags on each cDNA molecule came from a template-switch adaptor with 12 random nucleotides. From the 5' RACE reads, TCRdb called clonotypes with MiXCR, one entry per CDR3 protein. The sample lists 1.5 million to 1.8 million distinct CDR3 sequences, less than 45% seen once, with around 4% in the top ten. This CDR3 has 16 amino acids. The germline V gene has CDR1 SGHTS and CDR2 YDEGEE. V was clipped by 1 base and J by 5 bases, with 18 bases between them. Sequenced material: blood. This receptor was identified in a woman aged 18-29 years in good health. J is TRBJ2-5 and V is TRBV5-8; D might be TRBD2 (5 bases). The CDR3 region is CASSLSGSGGEETQYF. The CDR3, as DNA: TGTGCCAGCAGCTTGAGTGGGTCAGGAGGTGAGGAGACCCAGTACTTC.